One sample yielded the 27 T cell receptor beta chains listed below, sequenced in a study of blood T cells in healthy people across ages. A sample-barcoded 5' primer and a J-beta primer mix were used in a second PCR of about 7 to 12 cycles. TCRdb itself ran the 5' RACE reads through MiXCR, one entry per CDR3 protein. The sample records 660,000 or so distinct CDR3 sequences, roughly 53% being singletons. Sequenced material: blood. These receptors originate from a man between 60 and 75 years old in good health.

This clonotype was detected a few times. The chain recombines TRBV9 with TRBJ2-5; TRBD2 agrees at 8 bases. This CDR3 has 15 amino acids. V shed 0 bases and J 4 bases; nucleotides not matched to a gene: 5. Looked up from germline, CDR1 is SGDLS and CDR2 is YYNGEE. CDR3 nucleotides: TGTGCCAGCAGCGTAGCTGGCCGGGAGGGAGAGACCCAGTACTTC. This codes for CASSVAGREGETQYF.

In this sample, this clonotype turned up once. The CDR3 nucleotides are TGTGCCAGCTCAGAGTATACAGGGGGCGATTCACCCCTCCACTTT. Translated: CASSEYTGGDSPLHF. The rearrangement links TRBV18 to TRBJ1-6; 9 bases match TRBD1. Germline CDR1 KGHSH, CDR2 LQKENI. The CDR3 has 15 residues. The trim removed 5 bases at V and 8 bases at J, leaving 7 bases unmatched.

The genes are TRBV18 and TRBJ2-5, with TRBD1 matching over 7 bases. The J call is doubtful: the DNA matches TRBJ2-1 better. The CDR3 totals 13 residues. The germline V gene has CDR1 KGHSH and CDR2 LQKENI. The CDR3 loop is CASSPNRGETQFF. The CDR3 DNA follows: TGTGCCAGCTCACCAAACAGGGGAGAGACCCAGTTCTTC.

The chain joins TRBV29-1 to TRBJ2-7; D possibly corresponds to TRBD2 (5 bases). CDR1 is SQVTM, CDR2 ANQGSEA, per germline. Trimming took 3 bases from V and 5 from J, leaving 11 bases between them. The CDR3 covers 12 residues. The CDR3 DNA reads as TGCAGCGTTGACGAGGGTGGAGACGAGCAGTACTTC. It specifies CSVDEGGDEQYF.

The chain employs TRBV20-1 and TRBJ2-3; 8 bases match TRBD2. This CDR3 region has 15 residues. The junction had 15 bases not matched to a gene; V was cut back by 5 bases and J by 8 bases. Germline V CDR1 and CDR2: DFQATT, SNEGSKA (reference sequence). CDR3 nucleotide sequence: TGCAGTGCTCCACCTAGCGGGTCCCTCACGGGTACGCAGTATTTT. Amino acids: CSAPPSGSLTGTQYF.

A few counts support this clonotype. This rearrangement joins TRBV20-1 to TRBJ2-1, with D unclear. The V and J ends lost 3 bases and 8 bases respectively, with 29 bases between them. The CDR3 has 18 residues. Germline values: CDR1 DFQATT, CDR2 SNEGSKA (reference sequence). The CDR3 coding sequence is TGCAGTGCTAGTAGGGCAGTTCCCCACGACATGACAATCGATGAGCAGTTCTTC. It is translated as CSASRAVPHDMTIDEQFF.

This clonotype was seen once. The V and J genes are TRBV2 and TRBJ1-5, with 7 bases fitting TRBD1. Germline V gene data show CDR1 as SNHLY and CDR2 as FYNNEI. The CDR3 covers 15 residues. V lost 5 bases, J lost 6 bases, and 10 bases stayed unmatched. The DNA for the CDR3 is TGTGCCAGCAGTACCCGGACAGGTACTAGTCAGCCCCAGCATTTT. Protein product: CASSTRTGTSQPQHF.

The V gene is TRBV5-1, the J gene TRBJ2-5, with 7 bases that match TRBD1. Germline lookup yields CDR1 SGHRS and CDR2 YFSETQ. With 5 bases clipped from V and 11 bases from J, the junction kept 9 bases outside the gene matches. This CDR3 region has 12 residues. For the CDR3, the DNA is TGCGCCAGCAGGCAGGGGGTCGATGAGCAGTACTTC. It translates to CASRQGVDEQYF.

The chain joins TRBV6-1 to TRBJ1-1; D gene uncertain. V dropped 4 bases and J dropped 0 bases, with 12 bases sitting between them. This CDR3 contains 15 residues. In germline, CDR1 is MNHNS, CDR2 SASEGT. The CDR3 DNA follows: TGTGCCAGCAGTGTTCAGACGGTCATGAACACTGAAGCTTTCTTT. Translating it yields CASSVQTVMNTEAFF.

V and J are TRBV10-3 and TRBJ1-6; D not resolved. The germline CDR1 and CDR2 sequences are ENHRY and SYGVKD. The CDR3 loop spans 17 amino acids. V gave up 0 bases and J gave up 3 bases, with 12 bases separating them. The CDR3 reads CAISESIGSGYNSPLHF. DNA of the CDR3: TGTGCCATCAGTGAGTCGATTGGGTCAGGCTATAATTCACCCCTCCACTTT.

This clonotype was counted only a few times. The chain carries TRBV29-1 and TRBJ2-1; 10 bases match TRBD2. Germline V gives CDR1 SQVTM, CDR2 ANQGSEA. The CDR3 has 15 amino acids. V gave up 7 bases and J gave up 0 bases; unmatched junction bases: 6. Here the CDR3 DNA reads TGCAGCGGAGGACTAGCGGACAGCTCCTACAATGAGCAGTTCTTC. Encoded protein: CSGGLADSSYNEQFF.

Many counts were recorded for this clonotype. J is TRBJ1-1 and V is TRBV20-1; a weak D match, TRBD1 (5 bases). The CDR3 consists of 12 residues. The germline gives CDR1 DFQATT, CDR2 SNEGSKA (reference sequence). V lost 6 bases and J 5 bases, leaving 13 bases between the germline ends. Written as DNA, the CDR3 is TGCAGTGCCCTAGGGACGATGACTGAAGCTTTCTTT. This translates into CSALGTMTEAFF.

A remark on this clonotype: This may be a read error, as it is one base from a much larger clone. The chain links TRBV6-2 or TRBV6-3 to TRBJ2-1, with D tentatively TRBD1 (6 bases). The germline CDR1 and CDR2 sequences are MNHEY and SVGEGT. CDR3 length: 17 amino acids. CDR3 protein: CASSTPPQGSSYNERFF. The CDR3, as DNA: TGTGCCAGCAGTACCCCCCCACAGGGCAGCTCCTACAATGAGCGGTTCTTC.

V is TRBV29-1 and J is TRBJ1-2; possibly TRBD1 for D (5 bases). With 4 bases removed from V and 0 bases from J, the gap between germline ends came to 12 bases. Per germline, CDR1 SQVTM and CDR2 ANQGSEA. The CDR3 has 14 amino acids. CDR3 region: CSVVGDPANYGYTF. CDR3 in DNA: TGCAGCGTTGTAGGGGACCCGGCTAACTATGGCTACACCTTC.

V gene TRBV20-1 combines with J gene TRBJ2-5, with 10 bases fitting TRBD2. The CDR3 extends over 16 amino acids. Germline loops: CDR1 DFQATT, CDR2 SNEGSKA (reference sequence). Germline trimming cut 0 bases from V and 1 base from J; bases unmatched to any gene: 5. The CDR3 region has the DNA TGCAGTGCTAGAGATCCCCTAGCGGGGGCCCAAGAGACCCAGTACTTC. Its translation: CSARDPLAGAQETQYF.

The V call is TRBV4-3, the J call TRBJ1-2, with D unclear. Per germline, CDR1 LGHNA and CDR2 YSLEER. The CDR3 contains 16 residues. Deletions cut 0 bases from V and 7 bases from J, with 18 bases between. DNA of the CDR3: TGCGCCAGCAGCCAAGATGGTACCCCAATGGGAGGTGGCTACACCTTC. Protein product: CASSQDGTPMGGGYTF.

This clonotype was found a few times. The rearrangement links TRBV29-1 to TRBJ2-5, with 7 bases identical to TRBD1. TRBJ2-7 matches the DNA end more closely, so the J call is doubtful. CDR1 and CDR2 (germline): SQVTM, ANQGSEA. The CDR3 has 13 residues. The CDR3: CSVDYRGDGEQYF. The DNA of the CDR3 is TGCAGCGTTGATTACAGGGGCGACGGCGAGCAGTACTTC.

This chain links TRBV3-1 with TRBJ2-4; 11 nucleotides match TRBD2. Germline V gene lookup returns CDR1 LGHDT and CDR2 YNNKEL (reference sequence). Trimming at V came to 0 bases and at J to 4 bases, leaving 2 bases not matched to a gene. The CDR3 loop spans 16 amino acids. CDR3 sequence: CASSQDPSGGKNIQYF. The CDR3 nucleotides are TGTGCCAGCAGCCAAGATCCTAGCGGGGGGAAAAACATTCAGTACTTC.

The V call is TRBV20-1, the J call TRBJ2-5; TRBD2 matches 14 bases. Germline assignment: CDR1 DFQATT and CDR2 SNEGSKA (reference sequence). CDR3 size: 14 residues. Trimming took 5 bases from V and 11 from J; bases not matched to a gene: 10. CDR3 sequence (DNA): TGCAGTGCTTTGACTAGCGGGGGGGCGGTTGAGCAGTACTTC. Translation: CSALTSGGAVEQYF.

The chain couples TRBV6-6 to TRBJ2-5; 11 bases are shared with TRBD2. The CDR3 is made up of 16 amino acids. The V gene's germline CDR1 is MNHNY and CDR2 SVGAGI (reference sequence). V lost 0 bases, J lost 4 bases, and 4 bases stayed unmatched. In DNA form, the CDR3 reads TGTGCCAGCAGTTACTCCGCTAGCGGGGGGTTAGAGACCCAGTACTTC. As protein: CASSYSASGGLETQYF.

The chain has TRBV28 and TRBJ1-2; D may be TRBD1 (5 bases). CDR3 size: 13 residues. The germline CDR1 and CDR2 sequences are MDHEN and SYDVKM. Trimming cost V 6 bases and J 6 bases, with 14 bases left between them. For the CDR3, the DNA is TGTGCCAGCAGATCCCCCGGGACTGATGGCTACACCTTC. This sequence encodes CASRSPGTDGYTF.

The CDR3 DNA follows: TGCGCCAGCAGCGGCCGGGACAGGGGCGACTATGGCTACACCTTC. It encodes CASSGRDRGDYGYTF. The rearrangement uses TRBV4-1 and TRBJ1-2, with 10 positions matching TRBD1. The CDR3 is 15 residues long. V lost 5 bases to trimming and J lost 3 bases; unmatched junction nucleotides: 6. CDR1 and CDR2 (germline): MGHRA, YSYEKL.

The chain couples TRBV2 to TRBJ2-5; tentatively, D is TRBD2 (6 bases). Trimming shortened V by 6 bases and J by 2 bases, and 10 bases separated the two germline ends. Germline assignment: CDR1 SNHLY and CDR2 FYNNEI. The CDR3 is 13 amino acids. The CDR3 sequence is CASRGGEQETQYF. For the CDR3, the DNA is TGTGCCAGCAGGGGCGGGGAACAAGAGACCCAGTACTTC.

The chain has TRBV28 and TRBJ2-4; D gene ambiguous. CDR3 length equals 15 residues. CDR1 and CDR2 (germline): MDHEN, SYDVKM. The V end was cut by 3 bases, the J end by 3 bases, with 12 bases between. The CDR3 nucleotides read TGTGCCAGCAGTTTGGGTTGGGGTGTCAAAAACATTCAGTACTTC. This translates into CASSLGWGVKNIQYF.

The gene calls are TRBV11-2 and TRBJ2-5, with 7 bases aligning to TRBD1. CDR3 length: 15 amino acids. The germline V gene has CDR1 SGHAT and CDR2 FQNNGV. The J segment lost 3 bases and the V segment lost 5 bases, leaving 9 bases of the junction unmatched. The CDR3 nucleotides read TGTGCCAGCAGCCCGCATTCCGGGACAGAAGAGACCCAGTACTTC. Translation: CASSPHSGTEETQYF.

The chain joins TRBV20-1 to TRBJ2-7; 12 bases match TRBD2. Near its end, the DNA agrees better with TRBJ2-5, so the J call may be wrong. The CDR3 spans 14 residues. The V gene's germline CDR1 is DFQATT and CDR2 SNEGSKA (reference sequence). In DNA form, the CDR3 reads TGCAGTGCCCCGAGGACTAGCGGGGCAGAGACCCAGTACTTC. It encodes CSAPRTSGAETQYF.

The rearrangement joins TRBV6-2 or TRBV6-3 to TRBJ2-5; D assignment may be TRBD1 or TRBD2 (5 bases each). CDR3 length: 12 residues. Per germline, CDR1 MNHEY and CDR2 SVGEGT. V lost 9 bases, J lost 1 base, and 9 bases lay in between. The CDR3: CASSGTQETQYF. The CDR3 DNA sequence: TGTGCCAGTTCGGGGACCCAAGAGACCCAGTACTTC.